The source of this TCR beta chain is a study of cytomegalovirus exposure and HLA in healthy donors. Findings and limits, study-wide: Later analysis identified a missense DCLRE1C variant that was linked to TCR beta V- and J-gene trimming.

CDR1 and CDR2 from the germline V gene are SGHRS and YFSETQ. V trimming: 4 bases; J trimming: 2 bases; junction bases outside the gene matches: 5. CDR3 length equals 14 residues. Points on this clone: Its specificity is not known.

In the PCR, 60 Vbeta and 13 Jbeta primers were used. Repertoires were generated with immunoSEQ multiplex PCR, while TCRdb's copy carries only in-frame clones and drops some. This sample has 150,000 to 200,000 clones, with roughly 85% found just once. The rearrangement uses TRBV5-1 and TRBJ2-5, with TRBD1 matching over 7 bases. The sequencing sample was made of PBMCs. The sequence derives from a woman aged 45-59 years in good health and CMV-seronegative. The CDR3 DNA follows: TGCGCCAGCAGCCCCTGGACAGGTCAAGAGACCCAGTACTTC. Translation gives CASSPWTGQETQYF.